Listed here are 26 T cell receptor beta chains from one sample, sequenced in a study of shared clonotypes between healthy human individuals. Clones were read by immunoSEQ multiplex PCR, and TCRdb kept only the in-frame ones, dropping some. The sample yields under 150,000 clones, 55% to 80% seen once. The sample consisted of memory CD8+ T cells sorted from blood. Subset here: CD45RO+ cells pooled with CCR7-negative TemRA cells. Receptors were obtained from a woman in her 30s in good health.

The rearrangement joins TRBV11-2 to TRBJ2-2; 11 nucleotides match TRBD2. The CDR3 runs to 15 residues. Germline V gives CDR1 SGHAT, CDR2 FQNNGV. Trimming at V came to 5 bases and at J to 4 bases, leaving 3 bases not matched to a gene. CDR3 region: CASSGGLAGTGELFF. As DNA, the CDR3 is TGTGCCAGCAGCGGCGGACTAGCGGGCACCGGGGAGCTGTTTTTT.

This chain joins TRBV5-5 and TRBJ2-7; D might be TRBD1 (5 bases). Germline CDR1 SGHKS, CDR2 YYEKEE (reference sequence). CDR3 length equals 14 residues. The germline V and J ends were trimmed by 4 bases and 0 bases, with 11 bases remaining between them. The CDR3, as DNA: TGTGCCAGCAGCCACGGACAACCCTCCTACGAGCAGTACTTC. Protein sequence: CASSHGQPSYEQYF.

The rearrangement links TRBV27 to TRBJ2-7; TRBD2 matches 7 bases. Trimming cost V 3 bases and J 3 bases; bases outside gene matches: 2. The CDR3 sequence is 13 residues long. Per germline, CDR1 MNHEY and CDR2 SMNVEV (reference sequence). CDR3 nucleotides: TGTGCCAGCAGTTTGACTAGCCGCTACGAGCAGTACTTC. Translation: CASSLTSRYEQYF.

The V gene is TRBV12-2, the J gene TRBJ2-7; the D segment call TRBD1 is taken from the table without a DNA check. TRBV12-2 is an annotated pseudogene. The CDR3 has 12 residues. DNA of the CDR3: TGTGCAAGTCGACAGGGGTCCCTCGAGCAGTACTTC. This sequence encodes CASRQGSLEQYF.

The CDR3: CASSLERFHEQYF. CDR3 in DNA: TGTGCCAGCAGCTTGGAAAGATTCCACGAGCAGTACTTC. The rearrangement joins TRBV5-4 to TRBJ2-5; unclear D gene. The better agreement between TRBJ2-7 and the DNA end casts doubt on the J call. From germline, CDR1 is SGHNT and CDR2 YYREEE (reference sequence). The CDR3 consists of 13 residues.

The CDR3 sequence: CASSPVVRGTGELFF. Written as DNA, the CDR3 is TGTGCCAGCAGTCCTGTGGTCCGTGGCACCGGGGAGCTGTTTTTT. The chain recombines TRBV27 with TRBJ2-2; no firm D call. Trimming stripped 5 bases from V and 4 bases from J, with 14 bases between. The germline CDR1 and CDR2 sequences are MNHEY and SMNVEV (reference sequence). The CDR3 is made up of 15 amino acids.

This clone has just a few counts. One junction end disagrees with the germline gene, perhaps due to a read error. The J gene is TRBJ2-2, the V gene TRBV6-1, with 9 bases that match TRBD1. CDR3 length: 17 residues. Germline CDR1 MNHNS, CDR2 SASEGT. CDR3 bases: TGTGCCAGCAGCGAAGGCTTAAGACAGGGGGTCACCGGGGAGCTGTTTTTT. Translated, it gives CASSEGLRQGVTGELFF.

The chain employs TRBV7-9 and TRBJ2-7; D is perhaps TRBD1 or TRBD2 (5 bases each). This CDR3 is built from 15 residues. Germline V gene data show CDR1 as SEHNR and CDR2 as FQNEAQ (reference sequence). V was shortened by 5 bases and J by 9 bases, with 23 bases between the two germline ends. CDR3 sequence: CASSPPSAGSRVQYF. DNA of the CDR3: TGTGCCAGCAGCCCCCCGTCGGCAGGGTCGAGGGTGCAGTACTTC.

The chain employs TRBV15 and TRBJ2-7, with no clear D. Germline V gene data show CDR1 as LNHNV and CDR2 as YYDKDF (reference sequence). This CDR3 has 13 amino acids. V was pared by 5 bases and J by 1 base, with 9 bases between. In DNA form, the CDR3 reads TGTGCCACCAGCGTGACCATATCCTACGAGCAGTACTTC. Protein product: CATSVTISYEQYF.

The CDR3 spells CASSKEPKSSYEQYF. The CDR3 region has the DNA TGTGCCAGCAGCAAAGAGCCTAAAAGCTCCTACGAGCAGTACTTC. V gene TRBV21-1 combines with J gene TRBJ2-7; TRBD2, the table's D call, lacks a check against the DNA. TRBV21-1 is a pseudogene segment. The CDR3 is 15 residues long.

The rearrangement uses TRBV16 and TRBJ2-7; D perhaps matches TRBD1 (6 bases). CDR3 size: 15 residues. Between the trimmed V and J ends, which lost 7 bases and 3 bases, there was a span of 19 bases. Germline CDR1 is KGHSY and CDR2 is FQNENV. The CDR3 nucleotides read TGTGCCAGCAACCACCACAGGGCCCCACTCTACGAGCAGTACTTC. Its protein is CASNHHRAPLYEQYF.

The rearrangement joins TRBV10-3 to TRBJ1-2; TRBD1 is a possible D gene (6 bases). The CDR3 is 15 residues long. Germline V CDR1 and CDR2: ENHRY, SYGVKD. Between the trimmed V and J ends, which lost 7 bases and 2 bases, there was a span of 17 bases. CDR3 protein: CAITQDGGANYGYTF. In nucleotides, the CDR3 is TGTGCCATCACCCAAGACGGGGGGGCGAACTATGGCTACACCTTC.

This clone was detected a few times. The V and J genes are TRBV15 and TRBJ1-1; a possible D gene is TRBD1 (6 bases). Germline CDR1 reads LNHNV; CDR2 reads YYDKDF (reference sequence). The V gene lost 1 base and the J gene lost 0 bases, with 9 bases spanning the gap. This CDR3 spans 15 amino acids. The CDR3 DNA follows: TGTGCCACCAGCAGAGGACAGGAGATGAACACTGAAGCTTTCTTT. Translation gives CATSRGQEMNTEAFF.

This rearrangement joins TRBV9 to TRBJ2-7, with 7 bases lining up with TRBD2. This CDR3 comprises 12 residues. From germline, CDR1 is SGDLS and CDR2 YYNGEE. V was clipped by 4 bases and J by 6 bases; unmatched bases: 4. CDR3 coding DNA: TGTGCCAGCAGCTCGGGGGAGGGCGAGCAGTACTTC. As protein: CASSSGEGEQYF. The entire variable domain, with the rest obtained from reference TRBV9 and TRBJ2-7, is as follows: DSGVTQTPKHLITATGQRVTLRCSPRSGDLSVYWYQQSLDQGLQFLIQYYNGEERAKGNILERFSAQQFPDLHSELNLSSLELGDSALYFCASSSGEGEQYFGPGTRLTVT.

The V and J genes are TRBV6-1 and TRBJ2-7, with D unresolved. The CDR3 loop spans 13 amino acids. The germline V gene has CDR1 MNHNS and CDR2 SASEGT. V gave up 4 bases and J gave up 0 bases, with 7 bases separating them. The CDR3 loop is CASSGHPSYEQYF. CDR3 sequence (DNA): TGTGCCAGCAGTGGCCACCCCTCCTACGAGCAGTACTTC.

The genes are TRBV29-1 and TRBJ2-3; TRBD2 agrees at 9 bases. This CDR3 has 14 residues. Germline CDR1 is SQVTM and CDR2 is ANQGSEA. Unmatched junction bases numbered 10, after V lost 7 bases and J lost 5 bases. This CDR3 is CSAYPASGIDTQYF. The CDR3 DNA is TGCAGCGCCTACCCGGCTAGCGGGATAGATACGCAGTATTTT.

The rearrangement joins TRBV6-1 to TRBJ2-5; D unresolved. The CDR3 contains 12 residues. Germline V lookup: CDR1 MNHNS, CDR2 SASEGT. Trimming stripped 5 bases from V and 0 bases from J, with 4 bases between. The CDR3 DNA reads TGTGCCAGCAGTTTGTACCAAGAGACCCAGTACTTC. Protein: CASSLYQETQYF.

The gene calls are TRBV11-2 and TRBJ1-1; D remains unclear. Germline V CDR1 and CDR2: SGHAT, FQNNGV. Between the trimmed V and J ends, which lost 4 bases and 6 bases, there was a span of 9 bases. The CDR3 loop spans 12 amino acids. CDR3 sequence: CASSSSLSEAFF. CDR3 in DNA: TGTGCCAGCAGCTCCAGTTTATCTGAAGCTTTCTTT.

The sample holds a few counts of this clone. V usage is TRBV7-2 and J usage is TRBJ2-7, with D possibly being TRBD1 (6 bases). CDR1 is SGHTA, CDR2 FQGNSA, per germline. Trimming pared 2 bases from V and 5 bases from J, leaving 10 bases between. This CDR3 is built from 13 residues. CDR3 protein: CASSLWGLDEQYF. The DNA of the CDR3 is TGTGCCAGCAGCTTATGGGGGCTCGACGAGCAGTACTTC.

CDR3 loop: CASSLFAGLRTYEQYF. For the CDR3, the DNA is TGTGCCAGCAGCTTATTTGCGGGACTTCGCACCTACGAGCAGTACTTC. J is TRBJ2-7 and V is TRBV7-8; D is perhaps TRBD2 (6 bases). Germline-derived CDR1 and CDR2 are SGHVS and FQNEAQ. The CDR3 is 16 residues long. V lost 2 bases and J lost 2, with 16 bases in between.

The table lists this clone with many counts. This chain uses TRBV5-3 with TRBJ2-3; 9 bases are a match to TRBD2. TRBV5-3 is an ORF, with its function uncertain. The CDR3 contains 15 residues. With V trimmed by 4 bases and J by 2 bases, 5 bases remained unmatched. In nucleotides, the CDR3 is TGTGCCAGAAGCAGCCTAGCGGGGCTCACAGATACGCAGTATTTT. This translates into CARSSLAGLTDTQYF.

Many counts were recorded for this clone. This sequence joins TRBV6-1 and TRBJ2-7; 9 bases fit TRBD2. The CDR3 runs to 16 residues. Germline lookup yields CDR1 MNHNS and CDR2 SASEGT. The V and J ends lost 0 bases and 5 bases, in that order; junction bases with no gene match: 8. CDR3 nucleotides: TGTGCCAGCAGTGAAGCGGAGGGGGCGGGAGGGGACGAGCAGTACTTC. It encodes CASSEAEGAGGDEQYF.

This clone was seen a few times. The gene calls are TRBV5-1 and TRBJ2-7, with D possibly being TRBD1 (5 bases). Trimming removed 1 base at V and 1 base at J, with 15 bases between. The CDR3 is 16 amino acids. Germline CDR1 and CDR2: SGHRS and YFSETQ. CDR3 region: CASSLQGHQSSYEQYF. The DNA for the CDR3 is TGCGCCAGCAGCTTGCAGGGCCATCAATCTTCCTACGAGCAGTACTTC. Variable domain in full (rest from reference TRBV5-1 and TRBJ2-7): KAGVTQTPRYLIKTRGQQVTLSCSPISGHRSVSWYQQTPGQGLQFLFEYFSETQRNKGNFPGRFSGRQFSNSRSEMNVSTLELGDSALYLCASSLQGHQSSYEQYFGPGTRLTVT.

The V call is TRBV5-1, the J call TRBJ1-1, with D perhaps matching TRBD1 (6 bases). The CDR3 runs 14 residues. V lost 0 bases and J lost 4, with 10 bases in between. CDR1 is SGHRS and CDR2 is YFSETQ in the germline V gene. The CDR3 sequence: CASSLEAGVTEAFF. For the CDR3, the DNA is TGCGCCAGCAGCTTGGAGGCAGGGGTCACTGAAGCTTTCTTT.

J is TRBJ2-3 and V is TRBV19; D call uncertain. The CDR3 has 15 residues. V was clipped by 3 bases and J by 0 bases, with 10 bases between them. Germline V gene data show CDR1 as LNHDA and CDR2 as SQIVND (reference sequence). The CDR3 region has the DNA TGTGCCAGTAGTATCAGGACGACTAGCACAGATACGCAGTATTTT. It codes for CASSIRTTSTDTQYF.

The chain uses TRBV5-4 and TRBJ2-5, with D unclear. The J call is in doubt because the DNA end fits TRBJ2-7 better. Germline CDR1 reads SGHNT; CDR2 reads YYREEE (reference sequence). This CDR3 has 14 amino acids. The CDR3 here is CASSLEANSYEQYF. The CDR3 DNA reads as TGTGCCAGCAGCTTGGAAGCCAACTCCTACGAGCAGTACTTC.